What follows describes a single TCR beta chain. The CDR3 has 13 residues. The germline CDR1 and CDR2 sequences are SNHLY and FYNNEI. V lost 7 bases to trimming and J lost 1 base, with 10 bases between them. Assay used: immunoSEQ multiplex PCR; TCRdb lists only in-frame clones, some missing. The table has around 27,000 clones, roughly 80% seen once; the top ten hold about 1.9%. The record originates from a study of PD-L1 blockade in urothelial cancer. Across the whole study: Patients with male sex and bladder-origin urothelial cancer accounted for twenty-five of 29 enrolled. Each participant's history included 0 to 3 prior chemotherapy regimens.

This receptor was obtained from a man in his fifties with urothelial cancer. V usage is TRBV2 and J usage is TRBJ1-1, with TRBD1 as a possible D gene (6 bases). This specimen was PBMCs, taken around atezolizumab (anti-PD-L1) treatment. CDR3 region: CASNLDRNTEAFF. The CDR3 nucleotides are TGTGCCAGCAATCTGGACAGGAACACTGAAGCTTTCTTT.